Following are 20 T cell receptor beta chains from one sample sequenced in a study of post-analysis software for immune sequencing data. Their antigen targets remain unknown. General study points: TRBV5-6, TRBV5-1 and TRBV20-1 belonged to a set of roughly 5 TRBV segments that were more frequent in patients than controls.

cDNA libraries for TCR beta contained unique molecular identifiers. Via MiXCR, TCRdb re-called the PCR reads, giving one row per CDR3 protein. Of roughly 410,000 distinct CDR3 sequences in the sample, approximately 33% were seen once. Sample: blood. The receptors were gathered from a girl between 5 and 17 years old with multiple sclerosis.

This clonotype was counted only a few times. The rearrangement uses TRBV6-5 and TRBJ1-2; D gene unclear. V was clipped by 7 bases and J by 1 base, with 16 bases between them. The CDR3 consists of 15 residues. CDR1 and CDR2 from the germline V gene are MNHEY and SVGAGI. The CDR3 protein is CASKSILAVNYGYTF. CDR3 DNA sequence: TGTGCCAGCAAATCAATCCTGGCAGTTAACTATGGCTACACCTTC.

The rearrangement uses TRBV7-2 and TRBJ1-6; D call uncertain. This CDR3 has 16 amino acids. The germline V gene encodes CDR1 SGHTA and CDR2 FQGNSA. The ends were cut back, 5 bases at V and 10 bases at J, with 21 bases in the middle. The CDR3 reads CASSLDWTLWVSPLHF. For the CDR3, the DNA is TGTGCCAGCAGCCTGGATTGGACGTTGTGGGTCTCACCCCTCCACTTT.

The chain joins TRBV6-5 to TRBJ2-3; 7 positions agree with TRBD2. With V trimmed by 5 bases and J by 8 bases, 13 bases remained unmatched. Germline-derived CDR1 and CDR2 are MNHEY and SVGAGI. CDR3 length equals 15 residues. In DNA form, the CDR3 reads TGTGCCAGCAGTCCTGACGGGTGGGAGGGCGGTACGCAGTATTTT. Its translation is CASSPDGWEGGTQYF.

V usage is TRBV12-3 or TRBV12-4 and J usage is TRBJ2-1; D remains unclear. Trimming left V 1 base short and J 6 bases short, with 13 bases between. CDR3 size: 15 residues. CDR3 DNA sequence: TGTGCCAGCAGTTTAGAAGGGTATTCGGGCAATGAGCAGTTCTTC. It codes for CASSLEGYSGNEQFF.

CDR3 amino acids: CASSQSRDVRSYEQYF. The CDR3 DNA is TGCGCCAGCAGTCAATCGAGGGACGTACGATCCTACGAGCAGTACTTC. This chain uses TRBV23-1 with TRBJ2-7, with D perhaps TRBD1 or TRBD2 (5 bases each). TRBV23-1 is designated an ORF whose function remains uncertain. V was pared by 0 bases and J by 1 base, with 13 bases between. The CDR3 extends over 16 amino acids.

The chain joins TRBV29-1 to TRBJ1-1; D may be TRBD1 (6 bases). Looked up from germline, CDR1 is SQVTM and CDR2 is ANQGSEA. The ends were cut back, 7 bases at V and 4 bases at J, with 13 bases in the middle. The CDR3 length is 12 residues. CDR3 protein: CSAQGEFTEAFF. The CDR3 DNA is TGCAGCGCACAGGGCGAGTTCACTGAAGCTTTCTTT.

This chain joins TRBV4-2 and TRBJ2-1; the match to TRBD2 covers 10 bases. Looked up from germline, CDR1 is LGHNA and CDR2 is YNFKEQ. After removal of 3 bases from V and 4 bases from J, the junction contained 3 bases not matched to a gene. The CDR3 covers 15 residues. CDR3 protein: CASSQGTSVYNEQFF. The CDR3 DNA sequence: TGTGCCAGCAGCCAGGGGACTAGCGTTTACAATGAGCAGTTCTTC.

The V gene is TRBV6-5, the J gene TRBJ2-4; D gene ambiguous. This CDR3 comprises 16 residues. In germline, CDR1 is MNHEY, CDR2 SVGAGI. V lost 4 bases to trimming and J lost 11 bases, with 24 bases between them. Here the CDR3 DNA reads TGTGCCAGCAGTTCGCCGGGCGGCATTTTGGGCAACGTTCAGTACTTC. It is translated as CASSSPGGILGNVQYF.

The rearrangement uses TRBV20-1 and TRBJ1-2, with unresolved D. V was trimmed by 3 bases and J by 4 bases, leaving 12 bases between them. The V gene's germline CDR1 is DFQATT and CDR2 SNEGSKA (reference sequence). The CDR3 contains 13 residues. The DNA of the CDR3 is TGCAGTGCTAGCGCAACAGTAACCTATGGCTACACCTTC. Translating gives CSASATVTYGYTF.

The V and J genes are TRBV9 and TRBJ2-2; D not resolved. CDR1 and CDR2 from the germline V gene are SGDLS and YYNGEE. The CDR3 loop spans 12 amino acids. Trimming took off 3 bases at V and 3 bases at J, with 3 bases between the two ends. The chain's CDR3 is CASSDYTGELFF. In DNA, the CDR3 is TGTGCCAGCAGCGATTACACCGGGGAGCTGTTTTTT.

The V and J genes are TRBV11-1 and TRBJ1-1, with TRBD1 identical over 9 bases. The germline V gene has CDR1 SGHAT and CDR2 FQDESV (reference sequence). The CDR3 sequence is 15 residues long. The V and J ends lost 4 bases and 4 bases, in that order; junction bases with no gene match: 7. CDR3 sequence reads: CASSYPDRGGTEAFF. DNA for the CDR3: TGTGCCAGCAGCTACCCGGACAGGGGCGGCACTGAAGCTTTCTTT.

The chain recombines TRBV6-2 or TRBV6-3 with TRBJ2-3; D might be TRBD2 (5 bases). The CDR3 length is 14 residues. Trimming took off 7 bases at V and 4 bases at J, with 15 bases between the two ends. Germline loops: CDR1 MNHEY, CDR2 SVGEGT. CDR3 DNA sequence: TGTGCCAGCACGTTGACAACCGGGGCAGATACGCAGTATTTT. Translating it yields CASTLTTGADTQYF.

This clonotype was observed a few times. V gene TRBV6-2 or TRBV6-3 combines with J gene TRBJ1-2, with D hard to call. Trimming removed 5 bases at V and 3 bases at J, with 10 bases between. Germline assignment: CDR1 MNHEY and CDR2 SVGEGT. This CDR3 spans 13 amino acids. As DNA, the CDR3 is TGTGCCAGCAGTCCTGAGACCTACTATGGCTACACCTTC. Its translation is CASSPETYYGYTF.

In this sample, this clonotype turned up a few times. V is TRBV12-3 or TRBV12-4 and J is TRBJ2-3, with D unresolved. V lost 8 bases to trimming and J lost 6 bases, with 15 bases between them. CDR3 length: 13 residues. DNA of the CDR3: TGTGCCAGCGTTGATTCCAACGGGGATACGCAGTATTTT. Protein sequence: CASVDSNGDTQYF.

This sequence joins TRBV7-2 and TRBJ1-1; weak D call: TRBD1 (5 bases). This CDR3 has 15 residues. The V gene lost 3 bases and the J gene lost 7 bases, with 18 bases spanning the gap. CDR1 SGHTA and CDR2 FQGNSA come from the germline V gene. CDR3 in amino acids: CASSLAGWGTGEAFF. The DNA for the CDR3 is TGTGCCAGCAGCTTGGCAGGTTGGGGGACGGGTGAAGCTTTCTTT.

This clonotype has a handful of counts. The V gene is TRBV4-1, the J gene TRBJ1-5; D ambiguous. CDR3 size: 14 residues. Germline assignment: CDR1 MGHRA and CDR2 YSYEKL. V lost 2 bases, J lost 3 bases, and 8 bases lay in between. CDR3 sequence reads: CASSQTSVNQPQHF. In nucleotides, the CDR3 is TGCGCCAGCAGCCAAACGTCTGTCAATCAGCCCCAGCATTTT.

CDR3 sequence reads: CASSPDGAGGLNTGELFF. The CDR3 region has the DNA TGTGCCAGCAGCCCGGATGGAGCGGGGGGATTGAACACCGGGGAGCTGTTTTTT. The chain has TRBV5-4 and TRBJ2-2, with TRBD2 matching over 9 bases. This CDR3 region has 18 residues. Trimming cost V 4 bases and J 1 base; bases outside gene matches: 11. CDR1 is SGHNT, CDR2 YYREEE, per germline (reference sequence). Complete variable domain (other parts from reference TRBV5-4 and TRBJ2-2): ETGVTQSPTHLIKTRGQQVTLRCSSQSGHNTVSWYQQALGQGPQFIFQYYREEENGRGNFPPRFSGLQFPNYSSELNVNALELDDSALYLCASSPDGAGGLNTGELFFGEGSRLTVL.

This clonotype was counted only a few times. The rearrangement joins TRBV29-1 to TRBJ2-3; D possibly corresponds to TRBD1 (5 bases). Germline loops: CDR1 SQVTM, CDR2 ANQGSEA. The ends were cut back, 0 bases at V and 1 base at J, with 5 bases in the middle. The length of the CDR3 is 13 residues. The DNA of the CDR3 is TGCAGCGTTGAAGAAGGGGGCACAGATACGCAGTATTTT. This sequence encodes CSVEEGGTDTQYF.

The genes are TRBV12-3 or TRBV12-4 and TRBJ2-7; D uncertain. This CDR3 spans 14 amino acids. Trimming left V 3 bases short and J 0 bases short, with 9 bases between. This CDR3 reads CASSFWGSSYEQYF. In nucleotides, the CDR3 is TGTGCCAGCAGTTTTTGGGGAAGCTCCTACGAGCAGTACTTC.

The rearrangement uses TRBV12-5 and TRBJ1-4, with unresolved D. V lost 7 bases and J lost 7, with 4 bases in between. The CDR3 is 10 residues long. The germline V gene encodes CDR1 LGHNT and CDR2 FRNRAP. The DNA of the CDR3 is TGTGCTAGTGACCCTGAAAAACTGTTTTTT. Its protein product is CASDPEKLFF.